This is a list of T cell receptor beta chains from one sample in a study of vaccination and CD4 T cells after COVID-19. Their antigens are not known. TCRdb reprocessed the PCR reads with MiXCR, giving one entry per CDR3 protein. This sample has about 14,000 distinct CDR3 sequences, with roughly 53% found just once. The source material was CD4+ T cells from blood, cultured in vitro. These receptors came from a human donor who had recovered from COVID-19. Both conserved end residues are trimmed from each CDR3.

CDR3 length: 13; V gene: TRBV6-2/TRBV6-3; J gene: TRBJ1-5; CDR3 protein: ASSYSGYRNQPQH
CDR3 length: 11; V gene: TRBV19; J gene: TRBJ1-5; CDR3 protein: ASKGRENRPQH
CDR3 length: 16; V gene: TRBV18; J gene: TRBJ2-6; CDR3 protein: ASSPRGTGRSGANVLT
CDR3 length: 14; V gene: TRBV4-3; J gene: TRBJ1-2; CDR3 protein: ASSQVGGQGRYGYT
CDR3 length: 11; V gene: TRBV28; J gene: TRBJ1-1; CDR3 protein: ASSSGTVTEAF
CDR3 length: 12; V gene: TRBV5-1; J gene: TRBJ2-5; CDR3 protein: ASSLDAKVETQY
CDR3 length: 13; V gene: TRBV6-5; J gene: TRBJ1-2; CDR3 protein: ASSYSNAGNYGYT
CDR3 length: 12; V gene: TRBV27; J gene: TRBJ2-3; CDR3 protein: ASKPSGWRDTQY
CDR3 length: 12; V gene: TRBV7-2; J gene: TRBJ2-5; CDR3 protein: ASTTEGVQETQY
CDR3 length: 13; V gene: TRBV5-1; J gene: TRBJ2-7; CDR3 protein: ASSRDGQNSYEQY
CDR3 length: 15; V gene: TRBV15; J gene: TRBJ2-3; CDR3 protein: ATSRTTGTSVPDTQY
CDR3 length: 11; V gene: TRBV20-1; J gene: TRBJ2-2; CDR3 protein: SAGGQGGGELF
CDR3 length: 14; V gene: TRBV24-1; J gene: TRBJ2-2; CDR3 protein: ATSDFWTANTGELF
CDR3 length: 10; V gene: TRBV30; J gene: TRBJ2-3; CDR3 protein: AWSVSGDTQY
CDR3 length: 14; V gene: TRBV12-3/TRBV12-4; J gene: TRBJ1-2; CDR3 protein: ASSRLRGDGRYGYT
CDR3 length: 15; V gene: TRBV5-1; J gene: TRBJ2-6; CDR3 protein: ASSTASGSSGANVLT
CDR3 length: 13; V gene: TRBV6-1; J gene: TRBJ2-1; CDR3 protein: ASSQPGLGGNEQF
CDR3 length: 15; V gene: TRBV5-5; J gene: TRBJ2-5; CDR3 protein: ASTPIGRDPLDRTQY
CDR3 length: 10; V gene: TRBV11-1; J gene: TRBJ1-1; CDR3 protein: ASSLLTGEAF
CDR3 length: 12; V gene: TRBV20-1; J gene: TRBJ2-1; CDR3 protein: SADHRTSGYQQF
CDR3 length: 12; V gene: TRBV6-1; J gene: TRBJ1-5; CDR3 protein: ASAEYRGNQPQH
CDR3 length: 12; V gene: TRBV30; J gene: TRBJ1-2; CDR3 protein: AWSVVETNYGYT
CDR3 length: 12; V gene: TRBV11-2; J gene: TRBJ1-6; CDR3 protein: ASSLDLVNSPLH
CDR3 length: 17; V gene: TRBV4-3; J gene: TRBJ2-3; CDR3 protein: ASSQETSGRLLSTDTQY
CDR3 length: 12; V gene: TRBV20-1; J gene: TRBJ2-5; CDR3 protein: SARLTGSVETQY
CDR3 length: 16; V gene: TRBV4-1; J gene: TRBJ1-4; CDR3 protein: ASSLNLGGTGPYEKLF
CDR3 length: 14; V gene: TRBV11-2; J gene: TRBJ2-1; CDR3 protein: ASSLGGTRSYNEQF
CDR3 length: 14; V gene: TRBV24-1; J gene: TRBJ2-1; CDR3 protein: ATSEPSGREINEQF
CDR3 length: 15; V gene: TRBV7-9; J gene: TRBJ1-6; CDR3 protein: ASSLASLIGLNSPLH
CDR3 length: 11; V gene: TRBV6-1; J gene: TRBJ2-7; CDR3 protein: ASSGYRTYEQY
CDR3 length: 16; V gene: TRBV20-1; J gene: TRBJ2-5; CDR3 protein: SARDIAGGQKYQETQY
CDR3 length: 11; V gene: TRBV12-3/TRBV12-4; J gene: TRBJ2-1; CDR3 protein: ASSQGDYNEQF
CDR3 length: 12; V gene: TRBV28; J gene: TRBJ1-4; CDR3 protein: ASKGTGRSEKLF
CDR3 length: 12; V gene: TRBV6-1; J gene: TRBJ1-5; CDR3 protein: ASSRDRENQPQH
CDR3 length: 13; V gene: TRBV20-1; J gene: TRBJ2-3; CDR3 protein: SALGQGAVTDTQY
CDR3 length: 15; V gene: TRBV28; J gene: TRBJ2-1; CDR3 protein: ATMSPEGTSGNNEQF
CDR3 length: 14; V gene: TRBV6-1; J gene: TRBJ2-3; CDR3 protein: ASSEGANDITDTQY
CDR3 length: 13; V gene: TRBV30; J gene: TRBJ2-2; CDR3 protein: AWSLPAGNTGELF
CDR3 length: 12; V gene: TRBV19; J gene: TRBJ1-5; CDR3 protein: ASSIMVDNQPQH
CDR3 length: 13; V gene: TRBV20-1; J gene: TRBJ2-2; CDR3 protein: SARGQGRYTGELF
CDR3 length: 13; V gene: TRBV21-1; J gene: TRBJ1-2; CDR3 protein: ASSYRQIFPAVYA
CDR3 length: 11; V gene: TRBV20-1; J gene: TRBJ1-1; CDR3 protein: SASTGLNTEAF
CDR3 length: 14; V gene: TRBV6-1; J gene: TRBJ1-6; CDR3 protein: ASSSTGGKFNSPLH